The clone carrying this T cell receptor beta chain was counted between two and nine times. The target antigen is unknown. The sample originates from a study of T cells in Graves' hyperthyroidism and ophthalmopathy. Study outcomes and limitations: A model using 13 V-J features told ophthalmopathy apart from stable hyperthyroidism.

The CDR3 is 17 amino acids. Trimming left V 4 bases short and J 7 bases short, with 24 bases between. From germline, CDR1 is SGDLS and CDR2 YYNGEE. What was amplified from RNA transcripts were TCR beta CDR3 regions. The HTBI primer set drove a first-round RT-PCR of the TCR CDR3. TCRdb itself ran the multiplex PCR reads through MiXCR, one entry per CDR3 protein. The sample holds nearly 250,000 distinct CDR3 sequences, around 26% seen once. J is TRBJ1-3 and V is TRBV9; a possible D gene is TRBD1 (5 bases). The sequenced material came from blood. The source of this sequence is a middle-aged woman with Graves' ophthalmopathy. The CDR3 loop is CASSRTPGGKEENTIYF. CDR3 nucleotide sequence: TGTGCCAGCAGCCGGACACCTGGGGGAAAGGAGGAGAACACCATATATTTT.